The 21 T cell receptor beta chains listed next were all sequenced from one sample in a study of cytomegalovirus exposure and HLA in healthy donors. With 60 Vbeta and 13 Jbeta primers, the PCR was carried out. The assay was immunoSEQ multiplex PCR, and TCRdb's table has in-frame clones only and misses some. The sample carries some 100,000 clones, 81% recorded once. Sequenced input: PBMCs. These receptors came from a woman aged 30 to 39 in good health and CMV-seronegative.

V usage is TRBV19 and J usage is TRBJ2-1; TRBD2 aligns across 9 bases. The germline gives CDR1 LNHDA, CDR2 SQIVND (reference sequence). CDR3 length: 15 residues. After removal of 3 bases from V and 10 bases from J, the junction contained 10 bases not matched to a gene. The CDR3 region has the DNA TGTGCCAGTAGTATGAGTAGCGGGAGCCCTAACGAGCAGTTCTTC. It codes for CASSMSSGSPNEQFF.

This clone was observed once. The chain uses TRBV7-2 and TRBJ1-1; TRBD1 aligns across 8 bases. Germline loops: CDR1 SGHTA, CDR2 FQGNSA. V was pared by 5 bases and J by 1 base, with 3 bases of the junction left unmatched. This CDR3 has 14 amino acids. This CDR3 is CASSMTGANTEAFF. In DNA form, the CDR3 reads TGTGCCAGCAGCATGACAGGGGCGAACACTGAAGCTTTCTTT.

The chain is built from TRBV7-3 and TRBJ2-4; D is possibly TRBD2 (6 bases). The V gene's germline CDR1 is SGHTA and CDR2 FQGTGA. V was pared by 0 bases and J by 9 bases, with 12 bases between. CDR3 length: 14 amino acids. CDR3 sequence (DNA): TGTGCCAGCAGCTTAACGGAGGGGTCTGGCATTCAGTACTTC. This codes for CASSLTEGSGIQYF.

The chain employs TRBV6-5 and TRBJ1-2; TRBD1 matches at 8 bases. The CDR3 is 16 residues long. Germline V gene sequence: CDR1 MNHEY, CDR2 SVGAGI. V shed 0 bases, J shed 7 bases, and the junction held 10 bases outside the gene matches. CDR3 DNA sequence: TGTGCCAGCAGTTACTCGTACAGGGGGTATGATGTTGGCTACACCTTC. This encodes CASSYSYRGYDVGYTF.

The chain recombines TRBV21-1 with TRBJ1-5. TRBV21-1 is labeled a pseudogene. The length of the CDR3 is 16 residues. CDR3 amino acids: CASSRDLPHFNQPQHF. Here the CDR3 DNA reads TGTGCCAGCAGCAGAGACTTGCCCCATTTCAATCAGCCCCAGCATTTT.

This clone was observed a few times. V gene TRBV4-2 combines with J gene TRBJ2-7; D possibly corresponds to TRBD2 (5 bases). V lost 3 bases, J lost 2 bases, and 11 bases lay in between. Germline V gene data show CDR1 as LGHNA and CDR2 as YNFKEQ. This CDR3 spans 14 amino acids. CDR3 sequence reads: CASSQEDEAYEQYF. In DNA form, the CDR3 reads TGTGCCAGCAGCCAGGAGGACGAGGCCTACGAGCAGTACTTC.

The chain joins TRBV11-2 to TRBJ2-3; D is perhaps TRBD1 (6 bases). CDR1 and CDR2 (germline): SGHAT, FQNNGV. The CDR3 covers 15 residues. V lost 1 base and J lost 4, with 12 bases in between. The CDR3 DNA follows: TGTGCCAGCAGCTTAGGTACAGGGAAAGCAGATACGCAGTATTTT. Its translation: CASSLGTGKADTQYF.

V gene TRBV27 combines with J gene TRBJ1-5; D is uncertain. The V gene lost 3 bases and the J gene lost 2 bases, with 8 bases spanning the gap. This CDR3 region has 14 residues. Germline V gene sequence: CDR1 MNHEY, CDR2 SMNVEV (reference sequence). DNA for the CDR3: TGTGCCAGCAGTTTTACCGGGGGCAATCAGCCCCAGCATTTT. Amino acid sequence: CASSFTGGNQPQHF.

This clone was recorded a few times. The chain employs TRBV4-1 and TRBJ1-2; 9 bases are a match to TRBD1. The ends lost 3 bases at V and 4 bases at J; junction bases unmatched: 6. Germline CDR1 reads MGHRA; CDR2 reads YSYEKL. The CDR3 spans 15 residues. CDR3 DNA: TGCGCCAGCAGCCAGGGGACAGGGCCGACCTATGGCTACACCTTC. This gives the protein CASSQGTGPTYGYTF.

The rearrangement joins TRBV15 to TRBJ2-3; TRBD2 aligns across 9 bases. This CDR3 contains 15 residues. Germline CDR1 and CDR2: LNHNV and YYDKDF (reference sequence). V dropped 6 bases and J dropped 4; count of bases not matched to a gene: 8. The CDR3 bases are TGTGCCACCAGTCTGTTAGCGGGAGATCCAGATACGCAGTATTTT. This sequence encodes CATSLLAGDPDTQYF. Full variable domain (rest looked up from reference TRBV15 and TRBJ2-3): DAMVIQNPRYQVTQFGKPVTLSCSQTLNHNVMYWYQQKSSQAPKLLFHYYDKDFNNEADTPDNFQSRRPNTSFCFLDIRSPGLGDTAMYLCATSLLAGDPDTQYFGPGTRLTVL.

The V gene is TRBV6-1, the J gene TRBJ2-7, with 10 bases aligning to TRBD1. The J segment lost 4 bases and the V segment lost 6 bases, leaving 3 bases of the junction unmatched. The CDR3 is 13 residues long. The germline V gene encodes CDR1 MNHNS and CDR2 SASEGT. CDR3 bases: TGTGCCAGCAGCCGGGACAGGGGTTACGAGCAGTACTTC. Protein product: CASSRDRGYEQYF.

This chain joins TRBV6-1 and TRBJ1-6; 7 bases line up with TRBD1. Trimming at V came to 6 bases and at J to 9 bases, leaving 2 bases not matched to a gene. The germline CDR1 and CDR2 sequences are MNHNS and SASEGT. The CDR3 runs 12 residues. CDR3 in DNA: TGTGCCAGCAGGACAGGGTTTTCACCCCTCCACTTT. Translated: CASRTGFSPLHF.

The rearrangement links TRBV29-1 to TRBJ1-1; D unclear. Germline CDR1 and CDR2: SQVTM and ANQGSEA. The germline V and J ends were trimmed by 6 bases and 1 base, with 24 bases remaining between them. The CDR3 is 17 residues long. CDR3 DNA: TGCAGCGTGATAGATATTATCGGACTCTCGACGAACACTGAAGCTTTCTTT. This codes for CSVIDIIGLSTNTEAFF.

The chain combines TRBV9 with TRBJ2-5; TRBD1 matches 7 bases. Germline V lookup: CDR1 SGDLS, CDR2 YYNGEE. The CDR3 is made up of 15 amino acids. Trimming at V came to 0 bases and at J to 4 bases, leaving 6 bases not matched to a gene. CDR3 DNA: TGTGCCAGCAGCGTAGGACAGGGTTTGGGAGAGACCCAGTACTTC. Encoded protein: CASSVGQGLGETQYF.

This chain joins TRBV6-5 and TRBJ2-4; TRBD1 agrees at 7 bases. The CDR3 sequence is 13 residues long. Germline values: CDR1 MNHEY, CDR2 SVGAGI. Germline trimming cut 4 bases from V and 8 bases from J; bases unmatched to any gene: 5. The CDR3 nucleotides are TGTGCCAGCAGTTCCAGGGGGTATCACATTCAGTACTTC. It encodes CASSSRGYHIQYF.

The V call is TRBV5-1, the J call TRBJ2-7; 7 bases fit TRBD1. CDR1 and CDR2 (germline): SGHRS, YFSETQ. The CDR3 extends over 15 amino acids. V lost 0 bases and J lost 0; bases outside the gene matches: 3. CDR3 DNA sequence: TGCGCCAGCAGCTTGGACAGGGGCCTCTCCTACGAGCAGTACTTC. Protein product: CASSLDRGLSYEQYF.

The chain has TRBV30 and TRBJ1-2, with D possibly TRBD1 on 6 matching bases. The germline gives CDR1 GTSNPN, CDR2 SVGIG (reference sequence). The CDR3 sequence is 15 residues long. V lost 0 bases, J lost 1 base, and 12 bases lay in between. The DNA of the CDR3 is TGTGCCTGGAGTGTTAGTGGGACATTTAACTATGGCTACACCTTC. Protein product: CAWSVSGTFNYGYTF.

The J gene is TRBJ2-7, the V gene TRBV10-3; TRBD1 matches 12 bases. The CDR3 is made up of 17 amino acids. The V and J ends lost 6 bases and 3 bases, in that order; junction bases with no gene match: 12. In germline, CDR1 is ENHRY, CDR2 SYGVKD. The CDR3 DNA reads as TGTGCCATCAGATCAGGGACAGGGGGCGTGAACAGCTACGAGCAGTACTTC. Its translation: CAIRSGTGGVNSYEQYF.

This chain joins TRBV5-1 and TRBJ2-2; the D gene is possibly TRBD1 (6 bases). Germline V gene lookup returns CDR1 SGHRS and CDR2 YFSETQ. The CDR3 is made up of 16 amino acids. With 2 bases removed from V and 1 base from J, the gap between germline ends came to 12 bases. This chain's CDR3 is CASSLLGTMNTGELFF. The CDR3, as DNA: TGCGCCAGCAGCTTACTTGGGACAATGAACACCGGGGAGCTGTTTTTT.

The chain combines TRBV7-2 with TRBJ2-5, with D perhaps TRBD1 (5 bases). Germline-derived CDR1 and CDR2 are SGHTA and FQGNSA. Trimming stripped 3 bases from V and 5 bases from J, with 10 bases between. The CDR3 contains 13 residues. In DNA, the CDR3 is TGTGCCAGCAGCTTTCAGGGTGGCGAGACCCAGTACTTC. It specifies CASSFQGGETQYF.

This clone was found once. This chain uses TRBV2 with TRBJ2-3; unclear D gene. V lost 6 bases and J 1 base, leaving 11 bases between the germline ends. Germline V gene lookup returns CDR1 SNHLY and CDR2 FYNNEI. The CDR3 has 14 amino acids. The CDR3 sequence: CASSPAAGTDTQYF. CDR3 nucleotides: TGTGCCAGCAGCCCCGCGGCGGGCACAGATACGCAGTATTTT.